This T cell receptor beta chain was found in a study of blood T cell repertoires in COVID-19. Study in general: Donors in the United States, Italy and Spain gave samples during acute or convalescent COVID-19. The analysed material was cDNA or gDNA that came from T cells, B-cell-depleted T cells, or PBMCs.

Trimming removed 1 base at V and 8 bases at J, with 6 bases between. The CDR3 length is 13 residues. In germline, CDR1 is SGHTA, CDR2 FQGNSA. Under the authors' procedure: Counts of nucleated cells, estimated from reference gene primer amplification, were obtained. Some clones are missing from TCRdb's copy, which holds only in-frame ones; the method was immunoSEQ multiplex PCR. V, J and clone size are taken as reported in that table, and D and trimming were inferred from the DNA itself. Of about 220,000 clones listed, 80% were seen once; the top ten hold 7.2%. Sequenced sample: peripheral blood. V is TRBV7-2 and J is TRBJ1-6; a possible D gene is TRBD1 (6 bases). The sequence was collected from a woman between 65 and 79 years old with acute or convalescent COVID-19. CDR3 residues: CASSLDRDSPLHF. DNA of the CDR3: TGTGCCAGCAGCTTAGACAGGGATTCACCCCTCCACTTT.